This T cell receptor (beta chain) was profiled in a study of blood T cell repertoires in COVID-19. The overall study: The United States, Italy and Spain were the sources of the acute and convalescent COVID-19 samples. The cDNA or gDNA used as material had been derived from T cells, B-cell-depleted T cells, or PBMCs.

Methods used by the authors: Amplification from reference gene primers served as the basis for estimated nucleated cell counts. The method was immunoSEQ multiplex PCR; TCRdb's version includes in-frame clones alone and lacks a portion of them. That table furnishes V, J and clone size, whereas the DNA furnished D and trimming. The sample carries around 200,000 clones, around 89% recorded once. The V and J ends lost 5 bases and 2 bases, in that order; junction bases with no gene match: 7. Germline V gene sequence: CDR1 WSHSY, CDR2 SAAADI. The CDR3 has 15 amino acids. The TCR was taken from a man aged 45-65 years with acute or convalescent COVID-19. This rearrangement joins TRBV10-2 to TRBJ2-3, with TRBD2 matching 7 bases. The sequenced material came from peripheral blood. The CDR3 region is CASSSETSFTDTQYF. CDR3 sequence (DNA): TGCGCCAGCAGTTCAGAGACTAGCTTCACAGATACGCAGTATTTT.